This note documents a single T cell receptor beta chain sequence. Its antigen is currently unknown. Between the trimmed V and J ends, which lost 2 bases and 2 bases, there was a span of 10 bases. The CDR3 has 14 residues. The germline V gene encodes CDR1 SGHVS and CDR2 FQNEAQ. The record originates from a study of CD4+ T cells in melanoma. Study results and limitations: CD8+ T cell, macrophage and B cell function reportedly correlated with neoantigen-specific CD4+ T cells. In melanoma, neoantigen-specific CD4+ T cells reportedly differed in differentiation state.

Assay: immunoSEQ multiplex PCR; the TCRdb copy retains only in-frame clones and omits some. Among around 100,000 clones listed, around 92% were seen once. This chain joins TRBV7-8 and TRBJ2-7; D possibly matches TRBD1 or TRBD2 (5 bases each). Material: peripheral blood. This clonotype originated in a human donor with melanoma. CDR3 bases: TGTGCCAGCAGCTTATCTGAGGGGACCTACGAGCAGTACTTC. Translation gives CASSLSEGTYEQYF.